This T cell receptor (beta chain) was observed in a study of CD8+CD57+ T cells in acquired aplastic anemia. The wider study: Quantities of DNA derived from sorted CD4+ and CD8+ cells averaged approximately 3.5 ug. General study findings and limits: There were around 28 CD8+ CDR3 sequences that occurred in both patients and controls.

For sequencing, patients were chosen who had shown expansion of CD8+CD57+ cells by flow cytometry. Genomic DNA, serving as template, underwent TCR beta VDJ and CDR3 profiling. One entry per CDR3 protein results from TCRdb running MiXCR on the reads. The table lists around 210,000 distinct CDR3 sequences, 50% to 70% of them singletons, with roughly 61% in the top ten. Germline CDR1 is ENHRY and CDR2 is SYGVKD. The CDR3 sequence is 14 residues long. Between the trimmed V and J ends, which lost 4 bases and 6 bases, there was a span of 16 bases. Of note for this clonotype: The antigen is not known.

The chain recombines TRBV10-3 with TRBJ2-7; no definite D call. This clonotype originated in a human donor with aplastic anemia. The source material was sorted CD4+, CD8+, or CD8+CD57+ T cells (not recorded which) from PBMCs. The CDR3 loop is CAISGTRNVREQYF. For the CDR3, the DNA is TGTGCCATCAGTGGTACTCGAAATGTACGCGAGCAGTACTTC.